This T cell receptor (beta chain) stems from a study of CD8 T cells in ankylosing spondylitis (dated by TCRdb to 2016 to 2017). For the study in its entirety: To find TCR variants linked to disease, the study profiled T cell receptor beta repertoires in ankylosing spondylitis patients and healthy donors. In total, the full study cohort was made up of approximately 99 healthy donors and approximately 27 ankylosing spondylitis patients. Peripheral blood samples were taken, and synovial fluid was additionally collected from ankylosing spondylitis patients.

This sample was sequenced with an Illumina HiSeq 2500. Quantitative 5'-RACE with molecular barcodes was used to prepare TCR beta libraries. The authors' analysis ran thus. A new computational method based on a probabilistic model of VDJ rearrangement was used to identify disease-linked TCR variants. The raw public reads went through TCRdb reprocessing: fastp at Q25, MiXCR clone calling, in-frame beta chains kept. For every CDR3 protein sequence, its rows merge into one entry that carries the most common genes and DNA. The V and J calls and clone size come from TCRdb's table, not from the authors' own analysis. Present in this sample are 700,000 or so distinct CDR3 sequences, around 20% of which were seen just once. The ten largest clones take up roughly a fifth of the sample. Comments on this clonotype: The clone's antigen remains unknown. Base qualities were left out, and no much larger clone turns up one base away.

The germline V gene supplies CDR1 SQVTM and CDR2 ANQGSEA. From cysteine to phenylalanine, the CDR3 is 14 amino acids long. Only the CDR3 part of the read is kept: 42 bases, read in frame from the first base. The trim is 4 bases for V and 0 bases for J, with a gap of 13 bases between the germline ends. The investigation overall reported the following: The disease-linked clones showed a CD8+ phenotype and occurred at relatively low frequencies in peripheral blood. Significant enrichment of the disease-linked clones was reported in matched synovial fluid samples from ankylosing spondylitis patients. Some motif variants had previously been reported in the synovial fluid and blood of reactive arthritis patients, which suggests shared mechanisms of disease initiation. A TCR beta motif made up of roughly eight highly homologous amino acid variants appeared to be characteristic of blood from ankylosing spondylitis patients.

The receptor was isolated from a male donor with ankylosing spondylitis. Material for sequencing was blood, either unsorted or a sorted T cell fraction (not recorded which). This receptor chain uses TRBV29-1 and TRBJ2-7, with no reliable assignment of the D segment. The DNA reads TGCAGCGTTGTTCTGGTCGCCAGCTCCTACGAGCAGTACTTC. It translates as CSVVLVASSYEQYF.